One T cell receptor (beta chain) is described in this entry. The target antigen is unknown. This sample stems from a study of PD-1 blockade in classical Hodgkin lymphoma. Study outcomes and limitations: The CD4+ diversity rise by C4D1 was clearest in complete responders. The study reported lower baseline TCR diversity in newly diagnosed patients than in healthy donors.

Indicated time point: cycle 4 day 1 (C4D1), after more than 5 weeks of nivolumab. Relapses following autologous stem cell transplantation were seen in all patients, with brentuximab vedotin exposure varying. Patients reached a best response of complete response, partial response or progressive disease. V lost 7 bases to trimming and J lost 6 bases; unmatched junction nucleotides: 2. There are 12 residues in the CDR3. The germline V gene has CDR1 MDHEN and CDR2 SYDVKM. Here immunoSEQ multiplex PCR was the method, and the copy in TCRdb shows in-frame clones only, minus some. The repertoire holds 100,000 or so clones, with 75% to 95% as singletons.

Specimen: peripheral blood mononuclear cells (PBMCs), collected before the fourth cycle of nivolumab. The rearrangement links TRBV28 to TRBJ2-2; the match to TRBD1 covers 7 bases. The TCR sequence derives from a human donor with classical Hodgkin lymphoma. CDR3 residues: CASNRGSGELFF. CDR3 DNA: TGTGCCAGCAACAGGGGATCCGGGGAGCTGTTTTTT.